These 18 T cell receptor beta chains were all obtained from the same sample, sequenced in a study of identical twins. In TCRdb, the 5' RACE reads were re-called with MiXCR into one record per CDR3 protein. The data hold nearly 900,000 distinct CDR3 sequences, with 9% to 15% observed a single time. The same data also went into a second study, on yellow fever vaccine responses in identical twins.

The specimen was PBMCs. The receptors stem from a woman aged 18 to 35 in good health.

Only a few counts were recorded for this clonotype. V and J are TRBV21-1 and TRBJ2-1; the D segment call TRBD2 is taken from the table without a DNA check. TRBV21-1 is listed as a pseudogene. CDR3 length: 17 residues. The CDR3 region is CASSAPGPKRSYNEQFF. In DNA, the CDR3 is TGTGCCAGCAGCGCACCGGGCCCCAAGCGGTCCTACAATGAGCAGTTCTTC.

The chain has TRBV29-1 and TRBJ2-2, with 9 bases aligning to TRBD2. V was clipped by 4 bases and J by 6 bases; unmatched bases: 12. Germline assignment: CDR1 SQVTM and CDR2 ANQGSEA. CDR3 length: 16 residues. The chain's CDR3 is CSVAGRSGGFPGELFF. The CDR3 region has the DNA TGCAGCGTTGCCGGGCGGAGCGGGGGGTTCCCCGGGGAGCTGTTTTTT.

This clonotype was counted many times. V is TRBV2 and J is TRBJ2-2; 9 positions match TRBD1. The CDR3 contains 17 residues. J lost 3 bases, V lost 5 bases, and 10 bases had no gene match. CDR1 SNHLY and CDR2 FYNNEI come from the germline V gene. DNA of the CDR3: TGTGCCAGCAGTACAGGGGGCGCGAATCTGGACACCGGGGAGCTGTTTTTT. This translates into CASSTGGANLDTGELFF.

This clonotype was found a few times. J is TRBJ2-1 and V is TRBV20-1, with 8 bases lining up with TRBD1. This CDR3 has 14 residues. After removal of 6 bases from V and 5 bases from J, the junction contained 9 bases not matched to a gene. Germline-derived CDR1 and CDR2 are DFQATT and SNEGSKA (reference sequence). The DNA for the CDR3 is TGCAGTGCAGACCGGGACAGGACAAACAATGAGCAGTTCTTC. It is translated as CSADRDRTNNEQFF.

This clonotype was recorded once. The rearrangement joins TRBV29-1 to TRBJ2-7, with 10 positions matching TRBD1. After removal of 5 bases from V and 4 bases from J, the junction contained 8 bases not matched to a gene. Germline CDR1 SQVTM, CDR2 ANQGSEA. The CDR3 is made up of 14 amino acids. The CDR3 nucleotides read TGCAGCGTTTCTGACAGGGGGCTGGGTTACGAGCAGTACTTC. This gives the protein CSVSDRGLGYEQYF.

The gene calls are TRBV7-3 and TRBJ1-1; maybe TRBD1 (5 bases). Germline CDR1 reads SGHTA; CDR2 reads FQGTGA. The length of the CDR3 is 13 residues. V lost 2 bases, J lost 5 bases, and 9 bases lay in between. The CDR3 DNA sequence: TGTGCCAGCAGCTTATTATGGGGGACTGAAGCTTTCTTT. Translated: CASSLLWGTEAFF.

This clonotype was counted only a few times. The chain employs TRBV2 and TRBJ2-2; no definite D call. V was cut by 7 bases and J by 1 base, with 10 bases left in between. Germline lookup yields CDR1 SNHLY and CDR2 FYNNEI. This CDR3 is built from 14 residues. CDR3: CASNPRRNTGELFF. The CDR3 DNA reads as TGTGCCAGCAATCCAAGAAGGAACACCGGGGAGCTGTTTTTT.

This rearrangement joins TRBV7-9 to TRBJ2-5, with 14 bases matching TRBD2. Germline assignment: CDR1 SEHNR and CDR2 FQNEAQ (reference sequence). This CDR3 has 15 amino acids. Losses at the gene ends were 5 bases for V and 5 bases for J; bases not matched to a gene: 4. As DNA, the CDR3 is TGTGCCAGCAGCACGGGACTAGCGGGGGTTGAGACCCAGTACTTC. Amino acid sequence: CASSTGLAGVETQYF.

The chain has TRBV5-1 and TRBJ2-5; TRBD1 aligns across 10 bases. CDR1 and CDR2 from the germline V gene are SGHRS and YFSETQ. This CDR3 has 16 residues. J lost 2 bases, V lost 5 bases, and 9 bases had no gene match. In DNA form, the CDR3 reads TGCGCCAGCAGACTGACCGGGACAGGGGTTCAAGAGACCCAGTACTTC. Its protein is CASRLTGTGVQETQYF.

V usage is TRBV10-3 and J usage is TRBJ1-5; 7 nucleotides align to TRBD1. Germline V gene sequence: CDR1 ENHRY, CDR2 SYGVKD. The V segment lost 5 bases and the J segment 6 bases; nucleotides outside the gene matches: 7. This CDR3 is built from 14 residues. CDR3 nucleotide sequence: TGTGCCATCAGTAACCGGACAGGAAGTCAGCCCCAGCATTTT. Amino acids: CAISNRTGSQPQHF.

This clonotype was recorded at least ten times. The chain couples TRBV12-3 or TRBV12-4 to TRBJ2-1; D is unclear. The CDR3 has 13 residues. The V gene lost 3 bases and the J gene lost 12 bases, with 15 bases spanning the gap. The CDR3 sequence: CASSLLPYNGQFF. CDR3 coding DNA: TGTGCCAGCAGTTTGTTACCATATAACGGGCAGTTCTTC.

This clonotype was detected only a few times. The gene calls are TRBV9 and TRBJ2-5; TRBD2 aligns across 14 bases. Germline V gene lookup returns CDR1 SGDLS and CDR2 YYNGEE. Trimming cost V 4 bases and J 1 base; bases outside gene matches: 3. This CDR3 has 16 amino acids. Here the CDR3 reads CASSIGTSGGQETQYF. CDR3 bases: TGTGCCAGCAGCATAGGGACTAGCGGGGGCCAAGAGACCCAGTACTTC. The full variable domain, its missing parts supplied by reference TRBV9 and TRBJ2-5, is DSGVTQTPKHLITATGQRVTLRCSPRSGDLSVYWYQQSLDQGLQFLIQYYNGEERAKGNILERFSAQQFPDLHSELNLSSLELGDSALYFCASSIGTSGGQETQYFGPGTRLLVL.

This clonotype was counted many times. This chain connects TRBV12-3 or TRBV12-4 to TRBJ1-1; D not resolved. CDR3 length equals 13 residues. V was cut by 2 bases and J by 4 bases, with 8 bases left in between. Here the CDR3 reads CASSLSGSTEAFF. The CDR3 bases are TGTGCCAGCAGTTTATCTGGGAGCACTGAAGCTTTCTTT.

V usage is TRBV29-1 and J usage is TRBJ2-5, with D possibly matching TRBD1 (6 bases). This CDR3 comprises 13 residues. Looked up from germline, CDR1 is SQVTM and CDR2 is ANQGSEA. Trimming stripped 5 bases from V and 7 bases from J, with 17 bases between. CDR3 in DNA: TGCAGCGTTTGGAAGCAGGGGCCAGGGACCCAGTACTTC. Translation: CSVWKQGPGTQYF.

This clonotype appeared many times. V is TRBV4-1 and J is TRBJ2-5, with 12 bases identical to TRBD2. The ends lost 4 bases at V and 1 base at J; junction bases unmatched: 4. This CDR3 has 16 residues. Per the germline V gene, CDR1 is MGHRA and CDR2 is YSYEKL. CDR3 in DNA: TGCGCCAGCAGCCCAGGACTAGCGGGGCTCCAAGAGACCCAGTACTTC. This gives the protein CASSPGLAGLQETQYF.

This clonotype has more than one count but fewer than ten. The J gene is TRBJ2-2, the V gene TRBV25-1; D call uncertain. The V and J ends lost 7 bases and 8 bases respectively, with 14 bases between them. The CDR3 covers 13 residues. The germline V gene has CDR1 MGHDK and CDR2 SYGVNS. CDR3 in amino acids: CASNHPVGGELFF. In DNA form, the CDR3 reads TGTGCCAGCAACCACCCGGTTGGGGGGGAGCTGTTTTTT.

The chain combines TRBV7-9 with TRBJ1-3, with 7 bases lining up with TRBD1. This CDR3 is 11 amino acids long. Germline CDR1 is SEHNR and CDR2 is FQNEAQ (reference sequence). V lost 0 bases, J lost 15 bases, and 2 bases stayed unmatched. Written as DNA, the CDR3 is TGTGCCAGCAGCTTAGCGACAGGGAAATATTTT. Translation: CASSLATGKYF.

This clonotype has more than one count but fewer than ten. The V gene is TRBV15, the J gene TRBJ2-7; D tentatively reads TRBD1 or TRBD2 (5 bases each). V lost 3 bases and J 3 bases, leaving 15 bases between the germline ends. The CDR3 spans 15 residues. Germline-derived CDR1 and CDR2 are LNHNV and YYDKDF (reference sequence). DNA for the CDR3: TGTGCCACCAGCAGGAGGGGCGGAGGCTACTACGAGCAGTACTTC. It is translated as CATSRRGGGYYEQYF.